This T cell receptor beta chain was observed in a study of neurological immune-mediated disorders. Synthesis of cDNA was performed by 5'RACE using 10-nucleotide random UMIs. TCRdb independently ran MiXCR on the 5' RACE reads; one entry per CDR3 protein. Here the sample spans about 52,000 distinct CDR3 sequences, around 3.9% being singletons. This clonotype was detected many times. Stored at -80 C, 2 million PBMCs were the source of the unsorted libraries. The CDR3 contains 13 residues. The V gene's germline CDR1 is SGHRS and CDR2 YFSETQ. V lost 0 bases to trimming and J lost 8 bases, with 8 bases between them.

V gene TRBV5-1 combines with J gene TRBJ2-2; D unclear. The material sequenced was PBMCs. This sequence originates from a man aged 25 to 45 with multiple sclerosis. DNA for the CDR3: TGCGCCAGCAGCTTGGGCCAAATGGGGGAGCTGTTTTTT. As protein: CASSLGQMGELFF. Together with reference TRBV5-1 and TRBJ2-2, the CDR3 gives the full variable domain: KAGVTQTPRYLIKTRGQQVTLSCSPISGHRSVSWYQQTPGQGLQFLFEYFSETQRNKGNFPGRFSGRQFSNSRSEMNVSTLELGDSALYLCASSLGQMGELFFGEGSRLTVL.